The next 32 T cell receptor beta chains were all read from a single sample in a study of blood T cell repertoires in COVID-19. TCRdb keeps only in-frame clones here, not all; method: immunoSEQ multiplex PCR. The sample lists around 200,000 clones, over 80% occurring once. The sample comprised PBMCs or T cells enriched from blood (not recorded which). These receptors were taken from a man aged 30 to 39 who had recovered from COVID-19.

The genes are TRBV5-8 and TRBJ1-6; 7 bases align to TRBD1. V gave up 1 base and J gave up 9 bases; unmatched junction bases: 4. Germline lookup yields CDR1 SGHTS and CDR2 YDEGEE. This CDR3 is built from 14 residues. The DNA of the CDR3 is TGTGCCAGCAGCTTGACAGGGGCTCGTTCACCCCTCCACTTT. It translates to CASSLTGARSPLHF.

As DNA, the CDR3 is TGTGCCAGCAGCTTTATGGGGACAGGAAACACCATATATTTT. It codes for CASSFMGTGNTIYF. The chain joins TRBV5-8 to TRBJ1-3, with D possibly matching TRBD1 (6 bases). The CDR3 runs 14 residues. The ends were cut back, 2 bases at V and 4 bases at J, with 10 bases in the middle. Germline lookup yields CDR1 SGHTS and CDR2 YDEGEE.

This chain connects TRBV29-1 to TRBJ2-3, with 7 nucleotides matching TRBD1. CDR1 and CDR2 (germline): SQVTM, ANQGSEA. The CDR3 is 13 amino acids. V was pared by 6 bases and J by 0 bases, with 3 bases of the junction left unmatched. The CDR3 bases are TGCAGCGTCACAGGGGTTAGCACAGATACGCAGTATTTT. It is translated as CSVTGVSTDTQYF.

The chain couples TRBV2 to TRBJ1-6; perhaps TRBD1 as D (5 bases). CDR1 and CDR2 from the germline V gene are SNHLY and FYNNEI. V lost 11 bases and J lost 10, with 21 bases in between. The CDR3 length is 14 residues. CDR3 in amino acids: CAGSVTGERSPLHF. In nucleotides, the CDR3 is TGTGCCGGGTCCGTGACGGGGGAAAGGTCACCCCTCCACTTT.

The rearrangement joins TRBV9 to TRBJ2-2; D may be TRBD2 (5 bases). V lost 0 bases and J 1 base, leaving 10 bases between the germline ends. Looked up from germline, CDR1 is SGDLS and CDR2 is YYNGEE. The CDR3 runs 16 residues. Written as DNA, the CDR3 is TGTGCCAGCAGCGTAGGGTCAGGACTGAACACCGGGGAGCTGTTTTTT. It encodes CASSVGSGLNTGELFF.

In DNA form, the CDR3 reads TGTGCCAGCAGCTTAGGGCTAGCGGTAAATTACAATGAGCAGTTCTTC. It codes for CASSLGLAVNYNEQFF. The chain is built from TRBV7-6 and TRBJ2-1; 7 positions match TRBD2. Germline V gene lookup returns CDR1 SGHVS and CDR2 FNYEAQ. This CDR3 comprises 16 residues. V lost 1 base, J lost 4 bases, and 7 bases stayed unmatched.

This clone was counted a single time. V is TRBV20-1 and J is TRBJ2-1; 8 positions agree with TRBD2. This CDR3 has 16 residues. Germline trimming cut 3 bases from V and 4 bases from J; bases unmatched to any gene: 11. Germline V lookup: CDR1 DFQATT, CDR2 SNEGSKA (reference sequence). CDR3 region: CSASRPVGGGYNEQFF. The CDR3 DNA reads TGCAGTGCTAGTAGGCCAGTCGGGGGGGGTTACAATGAGCAGTTCTTC.

V usage is TRBV27 and J usage is TRBJ2-1, with 11 bases aligning to TRBD2. The CDR3 contains 17 residues. V lost 6 bases, J lost 0 bases, and 7 bases stayed unmatched. Germline V CDR1 and CDR2: MNHEY, SMNVEV (reference sequence). This chain's CDR3 is CASRPTSGGSSYNEQFF. The CDR3 region has the DNA TGTGCCAGCAGACCCACTAGCGGGGGCAGCTCCTACAATGAGCAGTTCTTC.

This clone has just one count. This sequence joins TRBV6-5 and TRBJ1-4; D possibly corresponds to TRBD1 (5 bases). The V and J ends lost 5 bases and 0 bases respectively, with 10 bases between them. CDR1 and CDR2 (germline): MNHEY, SVGAGI. There are 15 residues in the CDR3. CDR3 sequence: CASSPDSSTNEKLFF. The CDR3 DNA sequence: TGTGCCAGCAGTCCCGACAGCTCAACTAATGAAAAACTGTTTTTT.

This clone was counted a single time. CDR3 amino acids: CASSKNDIYGLAGPNEQFF. The CDR3 DNA follows: TGTGCCAGCAGCAAAAACGATATATACGGACTAGCGGGGCCCAATGAGCAGTTCTTC. The chain employs TRBV21-1 and TRBJ2-1; the table's D call, TRBD2, was not checked against the DNA. TRBV21-1 is described as a pseudogene. This CDR3 comprises 19 residues.

This chain joins TRBV27 and TRBJ2-7, with TRBD2 as a possible D gene (6 bases). Trimming shortened V by 6 bases and J by 5 bases, and 14 bases separated the two germline ends. In germline, CDR1 is MNHEY, CDR2 SMNVEV (reference sequence). This CDR3 is 13 amino acids long. The CDR3 protein is CASRSYSGDEQYF. CDR3 nucleotides: TGTGCCAGCAGATCATATAGCGGAGACGAGCAGTACTTC.

The chain uses TRBV28 and TRBJ2-3; possibly TRBD2 for D (6 bases). V lost 3 bases and J 4 bases, leaving 11 bases between the germline ends. Germline V gene sequence: CDR1 MDHEN, CDR2 SYDVKM. The CDR3 spans 14 residues. CDR3 residues: CASSFVGRSDTQYF. The CDR3, as DNA: TGTGCCAGCAGTTTCGTCGGGAGATCAGATACGCAGTATTTT.

This clone was seen once. The chain combines TRBV6-5 with TRBJ1-1; D ambiguous. The CDR3 has 13 residues. V was cut by 5 bases and J by 0 bases, with 7 bases left in between. CDR1 is MNHEY, CDR2 SVGAGI, per germline. CDR3 bases: TGTGCCAGCAGTATAACAGTGAACACTGAAGCTTTCTTT. It specifies CASSITVNTEAFF.

This rearrangement joins TRBV6-1 to TRBJ2-7, with D perhaps matching TRBD1 (6 bases). Looked up from germline, CDR1 is MNHNS and CDR2 is SASEGT. This CDR3 comprises 15 residues. The ends were cut back, 3 bases at V and 1 base at J, with 13 bases in the middle. DNA of the CDR3: TGTGCCAGCAGTGAGATACAGGGCGCTTCCTACGAGCAGTACTTC. This encodes CASSEIQGASYEQYF.

The chain couples TRBV5-1 to TRBJ1-1; the D gene is possibly TRBD1 (5 bases). Germline values: CDR1 SGHRS, CDR2 YFSETQ. This CDR3 comprises 15 residues. Between the trimmed V and J ends, which lost 5 bases and 6 bases, there was a span of 20 bases. Here the CDR3 reads CASRPTTILGAEAFF. Here the CDR3 DNA reads TGCGCCAGCAGGCCTACGACCATTCTAGGGGCTGAAGCTTTCTTT.

The chain has TRBV5-8 and TRBJ2-3; 8 bases are shared with TRBD2. CDR3 length: 15 residues. Germline V gene sequence: CDR1 SGHTS, CDR2 YDEGEE. Trimming removed 4 bases from V and 0 bases from J; junction bases left unmatched: 4. The DNA for the CDR3 is TGTGCCAGCAGCCCACGGGGGGGCAGCACAGATACGCAGTATTTT. Amino acids: CASSPRGGSTDTQYF.

The rearrangement uses TRBV19 and TRBJ2-5, with D possibly TRBD2 on 6 matching bases. V was cut by 6 bases and J by 5 bases, with 16 bases left in between. CDR1 LNHDA and CDR2 SQIVND come from the germline V gene (reference sequence). This CDR3 is built from 14 residues. The CDR3 DNA is TGTGCCAGTAGCCCGTCAGGTGGGAGGGAGACCCAGTACTTC. This codes for CASSPSGGRETQYF.

The chain employs TRBV2 and TRBJ1-2, with D uncertain. Germline V CDR1 and CDR2: SNHLY, FYNNEI. Deletions cut 6 bases from V and 8 bases from J, with 13 bases between. This CDR3 has 12 amino acids. The CDR3 sequence: CASSAQSPGYTF. CDR3 DNA: TGTGCCAGCAGCGCTCAGTCCCCCGGCTACACCTTC.

The V call is TRBV9, the J call TRBJ1-2; TRBD1 agrees at 7 bases. The length of the CDR3 is 12 residues. V trimming: 3 bases; J trimming: 8 bases; junction bases outside the gene matches: 4. CDR1 is SGDLS and CDR2 is YYNGEE in the germline V gene. The CDR3 region has the DNA TGTGCCAGCAGCGGTACAGGGGAAGGCTACACCTTC. This encodes CASSGTGEGYTF.

This chain joins TRBV3-1 (or the pseudogene TRBV3-2) and TRBJ2-1; TRBD1 agrees at 7 bases. This CDR3 spans 15 amino acids. Germline-derived CDR1 and CDR2 are LGHDT and YNNKEL (reference sequence). The junction had 3 bases not matched to a gene; V was cut back by 4 bases and J by 0 bases. CDR3 sequence (DNA): TGTGCCAGCAGCCTCAGGGGGAGCTCCTACAATGAGCAGTTCTTC. Residues: CASSLRGSSYNEQFF.

This clone was observed a handful of times. The rearrangement links TRBV7-9 to TRBJ1-2, with TRBD1 identical over 8 bases. V was pared by 5 bases and J by 6 bases, with 5 bases of the junction left unmatched. CDR3 length equals 13 residues. Germline CDR1 SEHNR, CDR2 FQNEAQ (reference sequence). The CDR3, as DNA: TGTGCCAGCAGCCCGGGACAGGACCATGGCTACACCTTC. Amino acid sequence: CASSPGQDHGYTF.

The CDR3 bases are TGTGCCTGGTCTAGACAGGGTCTTCATGGCTACACCTTC. Protein sequence: CAWSRQGLHGYTF. The gene calls are TRBV30 and TRBJ1-2; 7 bases map to TRBD1. The V gene's germline CDR1 is GTSNPN and CDR2 SVGIG (reference sequence). With 5 bases clipped from V and 6 bases from J, the junction kept 9 bases outside the gene matches. The CDR3 sequence is 13 residues long.

The rearrangement links TRBV19 to TRBJ2-5, with 10 nucleotides matching TRBD1. CDR3 length: 14 amino acids. Trimming took 5 bases from V and 6 from J; bases not matched to a gene: 6. Per germline, CDR1 LNHDA and CDR2 SQIVND (reference sequence). The CDR3 DNA reads TGTGCCAGTAGTCCGACAGGGGGCATGCAGACCCAGTACTTC. The encoded protein is CASSPTGGMQTQYF.

This chain links TRBV29-1 with TRBJ2-2; TRBD1 matches 11 bases. Germline CDR1 is SQVTM and CDR2 is ANQGSEA. The CDR3 has 14 amino acids. V gave up 7 bases and J gave up 4 bases; unmatched junction bases: 5. The CDR3 nucleotides read TGCAGCGGCGGACAGGGGGCAAGCACCGGGGAGCTGTTTTTT. Its protein product is CSGGQGASTGELFF.

V is TRBV10-2 and J is TRBJ1-2, with D uncertain. The V and J ends lost 4 bases and 0 bases respectively, with 9 bases between them. Germline CDR1 WSHSY, CDR2 SAAADI. The CDR3 is made up of 14 amino acids. The CDR3 spells CASSVIEANYGYTF. For the CDR3, the DNA is TGCGCCAGCAGTGTTATAGAAGCTAACTATGGCTACACCTTC.

V usage is TRBV19 and J usage is TRBJ1-3; D gene ambiguous. Germline V gene lookup returns CDR1 LNHDA and CDR2 SQIVND (reference sequence). The germline V and J ends were trimmed by 5 bases and 0 bases, with 8 bases remaining between them. The CDR3 runs 14 residues. The chain's CDR3 is CASSSIFSGNTIYF. The CDR3 bases are TGTGCCAGTAGTTCTATTTTCTCTGGAAACACCATATATTTT.

This chain connects TRBV7-2 to TRBJ1-2, with 7 bases aligning to TRBD1. CDR3 length: 15 residues. V shed 5 bases, J shed 7 bases, and the junction held 13 bases outside the gene matches. Germline V lookup: CDR1 SGHTA, CDR2 FQGNSA. The CDR3 nucleotides read TGTGCCAGCAGCACAGGGACAGCTTATTCGACTGGCTACACCTTC. Its protein product is CASSTGTAYSTGYTF.

This rearrangement joins TRBV7-2 to TRBJ2-3; perhaps TRBD2 as D (5 bases). The V gene lost 4 bases and the J gene lost 0 bases, with 8 bases spanning the gap. CDR3 size: 14 residues. CDR1 is SGHTA and CDR2 is FQGNSA in the germline V gene. The CDR3 DNA sequence: TGTGCCAGCAGCTCGGGAACTAGCACAGATACGCAGTATTTT. Its translation: CASSSGTSTDTQYF.

The V call is TRBV3-1 (or the pseudogene TRBV3-2), the J call TRBJ2-1, with 9 bases aligning to TRBD2. This CDR3 comprises 15 residues. Trimming removed 0 bases from V and 8 bases from J; junction bases left unmatched: 5. Germline V gives CDR1 LGHDT, CDR2 YNNKEL (reference sequence). CDR3 nucleotides: TGTGCCAGCAGCCAAGATAGCGGGGGTCGGGATGAGCAGTTCTTC. It encodes CASSQDSGGRDEQFF.

The genes are TRBV28 and TRBJ1-4, with D perhaps matching TRBD1 (5 bases). Germline assignment: CDR1 MDHEN and CDR2 SYDVKM. Trimming cost V 1 base and J 7 bases, with 13 bases left between them. This CDR3 is built from 15 residues. The CDR3 spells CASSLSAGSSEKLFF. The CDR3 DNA reads as TGTGCCAGCAGTTTATCGGCAGGGTCAAGTGAAAAACTGTTTTTT.

V and J are TRBV19 and TRBJ2-1; a weak D match, TRBD1 (6 bases). V shed 2 bases and J shed 7 bases, with 15 bases lying between them. Germline CDR1 and CDR2: LNHDA and SQIVND (reference sequence). This CDR3 is built from 15 residues. CDR3 amino acids: CASSIQGPGGNEQFF. CDR3 DNA sequence: TGTGCCAGTAGTATACAGGGGCCCGGTGGGAATGAGCAGTTCTTC.

The chain joins TRBV7-6 to TRBJ1-4, with 9 bases lining up with TRBD1. The CDR3 has 18 amino acids. Trimming removed 5 bases from V and 3 bases from J; junction bases left unmatched: 13. Germline V gene data show CDR1 as SGHVS and CDR2 as FNYEAQ. CDR3 sequence: CASSTPGQGEEPNEKLFF. The CDR3 DNA is TGTGCCAGCAGCACTCCGGGACAGGGCGAGGAGCCTAATGAAAAACTGTTTTTT.